The rows below give T cell receptor beta chains drawn from one sample of a study of cytomegalovirus exposure and HLA in healthy donors. The method was immunoSEQ multiplex PCR; TCRdb's version includes in-frame clones alone and lacks a portion of them. Here the sample spans about 180,000 clones, 75% to 90% being singletons. The sequenced sample consisted of PBMCs. These receptors originate from a boy aged 2 to 10 in good health and CMV-seronegative. CDR3s include the opening cysteine and the closing phenylalanine or tryptophan. Each record gives: CDR3 protein, CDR3 DNA, clone size, D gene, J gene, V gene. The D gene is left open where the match is weak. Rows may omit the clone size; those that give it use once, few, many or a size class.

CDR3aa: CAGSGGVTSPLHF
CDR3nt: TGTGCCGGCTCCGGAGGGGTAACTTCACCCCTCCACTTT
abundance: NA
d_gene: NA
j_gene: TRBJ1-6
v_gene: TRBV7-2

CDR3aa: CASTDRTDNEQFF
CDR3nt: TGTGCCAGCACCGACCGGACAGACAATGAGCAGTTCTTC
abundance: NA
d_gene: NA
j_gene: TRBJ2-1
v_gene: TRBV6-5

CDR3aa: CASSLRGGQISDYTF
CDR3nt: TGTGCCAGCAGCTTACGCGGTGGACAGATTTCGGACTACACCTTC
abundance: once
d_gene: NA
j_gene: TRBJ1-2
v_gene: TRBV7-2

CDR3aa: CSVVGAGGYTF
CDR3nt: TGCAGCGTTGTGGGGGCCGGGGGCTACACCTTC
abundance: few
d_gene: NA
j_gene: TRBJ1-2
v_gene: TRBV29-1

CDR3aa: CASSSQGHVDIRYF
CDR3nt: TGTGCCAGCAGTTCGCAAGGACATGTGGACATTCGGTACTTC
abundance: NA
d_gene: NA
j_gene: TRBJ2-4
v_gene: TRBV27

CDR3aa: CASRRGRRSYEQYF
CDR3nt: TGTGCCAGCAGGCGGGGTCGTCGCTCCTACGAGCAGTACTTC
abundance: NA
d_gene: NA
j_gene: TRBJ2-7
v_gene: TRBV6-5

CDR3aa: CASRGKGGSYEQYF
CDR3nt: TGTGCCAGTAGGGGGAAAGGGGGCTCCTACGAGCAGTACTTC
abundance: NA
d_gene: NA
j_gene: TRBJ2-7
v_gene: TRBV19

CDR3aa: CASSLEGTGQETQYF
CDR3nt: TGTGCCAGCAGCTTAGAAGGGACAGGGCAAGAGACCCAGTACTTC
abundance: NA
d_gene: TRBD1
j_gene: TRBJ2-5
v_gene: TRBV13

CDR3aa: CASSRGNSYNEQFF
CDR3nt: TGCGCCAGCAGTCGAGGGAACTCCTACAATGAGCAGTTCTTC
abundance: NA
d_gene: NA
j_gene: TRBJ2-1
v_gene: TRBV5-1

CDR3aa: CASSLNPGQGIYGYTF
CDR3nt: TGTGCCAGCAGCTTGAACCCGGGACAGGGGATCTATGGCTACACCTTC
abundance: NA
d_gene: TRBD1
j_gene: TRBJ1-2
v_gene: TRBV5-4

CDR3aa: CSARLASYNEQFF
CDR3nt: TGCAGCGCCCGACTAGCCTCCTACAATGAGCAGTTCTTC
abundance: NA
d_gene: TRBD2
j_gene: TRBJ2-1
v_gene: TRBV29-1

CDR3aa: CASSLRGGNQPQHF
CDR3nt: TGTGCCAGCAGCCTCCGAGGGGGAAATCAGCCCCAGCATTTT
abundance: few
d_gene: NA
j_gene: TRBJ1-5
v_gene: TRBV5-8

CDR3aa: CASSLETSGRLYEQYF
CDR3nt: TGTGCCAGCAGCTTAGAGACTAGCGGGAGACTCTACGAGCAGTACTTC
abundance: NA
d_gene: TRBD2
j_gene: TRBJ2-7
v_gene: TRBV7-6

CDR3aa: CASSPSGYEQYF
CDR3nt: TGTGCCAGCAGCCCGAGCGGGTACGAGCAGTACTTC
abundance: few
d_gene: NA
j_gene: TRBJ2-7
v_gene: TRBV7-9

CDR3aa: CASSLNLRETQYF
CDR3nt: TGCGCCAGCAGCTTAAACTTGAGGGAGACCCAGTACTTC
abundance: NA
d_gene: NA
j_gene: TRBJ2-5
v_gene: TRBV5-1

CDR3aa: CASSHQGSGQIDTQYF
CDR3nt: TGCGCCAGCAGCCATCAAGGCTCCGGACAGATTGATACGCAGTATTTT
abundance: few
d_gene: NA
j_gene: TRBJ2-3
v_gene: TRBV4-3